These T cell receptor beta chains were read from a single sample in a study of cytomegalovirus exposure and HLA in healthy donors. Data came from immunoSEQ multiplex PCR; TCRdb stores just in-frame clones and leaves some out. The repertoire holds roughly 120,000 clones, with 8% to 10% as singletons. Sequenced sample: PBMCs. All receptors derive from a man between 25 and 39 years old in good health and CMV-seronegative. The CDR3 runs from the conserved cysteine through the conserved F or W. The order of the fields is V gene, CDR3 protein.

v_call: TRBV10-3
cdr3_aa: CAISGPTGETQYF

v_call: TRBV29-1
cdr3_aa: CSYGTGNTGELFF

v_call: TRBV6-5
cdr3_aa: CASSYGGLIDNEQFF

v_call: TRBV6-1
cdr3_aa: CASSADRNTEAFF

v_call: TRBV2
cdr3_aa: CASSVGTGEAFF

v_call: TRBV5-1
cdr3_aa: CASSPPGQSTDTQYF

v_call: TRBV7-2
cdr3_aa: CASSLITGTTEAFF

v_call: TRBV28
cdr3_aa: CASHGGQGDKNIQYF

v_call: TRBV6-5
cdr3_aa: CASSNGGYGTQYF

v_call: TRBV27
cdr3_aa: CASSLKGSMYTEAFF

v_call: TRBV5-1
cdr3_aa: CASRTASSYNSPLHF

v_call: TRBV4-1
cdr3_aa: CASSLRDRGLSDGYTF

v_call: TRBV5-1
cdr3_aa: CASSLWGGSSYNEQFF

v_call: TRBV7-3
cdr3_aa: CASSSTSGITDTQYF

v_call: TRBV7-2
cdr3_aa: CASSYRTGEIVGQPQHF

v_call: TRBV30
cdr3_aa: CAWSTRRLGNTIYF

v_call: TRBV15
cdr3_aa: CATTLSGGLETQYF

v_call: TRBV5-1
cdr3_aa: CASSLNPGEQYF

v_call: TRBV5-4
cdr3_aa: CASSLRGLGSDTQYF

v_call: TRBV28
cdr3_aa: CASSPGQGVGYGYTF

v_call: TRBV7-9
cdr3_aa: CASSSYRDSANEKLFF